The present entry profiles one T cell receptor (beta chain) with its context. The antigen remains unidentified. Sequenced by immunoSEQ multiplex PCR; TCRdb stores in-frame clones only, minus some. The sample includes over 30,000 clones, under 75% of them seen just once. These data belong to a study of vaccination effects on CD4 cells after COVID-19. The V end was cut by 8 bases, the J end by 2 bases, with 12 bases between. This CDR3 region has 13 residues. The germline V gene encodes CDR1 MNHEY and CDR2 SMNVEV (reference sequence). CD4+ T cells specific for antigen were expanded with viral peptide pools by the ViraFEST assay before sequencing. Upon completion of about 10 days in culture, CD4+ T cells were isolated. Vaccinees lacked prior SARS-CoV-2 infection and tested negative for nucleocapsid antibodies.

The source was CD4+ T cells from PBMCs cultured with SARS-CoV-2 spike peptides, collected before COVID-19 vaccination. This TCR came from a human donor who received a COVID-19 vaccine. The rearrangement joins TRBV27 to TRBJ1-2; TRBD1 might be the D (5 bases). The CDR3 DNA is TGTGCCAGCGGGACGAGTATAAACTATGGCTACACCTTC. Its translation is CASGTSINYGYTF.